The next 9 T cell receptor beta chains were all read from a single sample in a study of blood T cells in healthy people across ages. PCR was performed a second time for roughly 7 to 11 cycles using a sample-barcoded 5' primer and a J-beta primer mix. MiXCR was run by TCRdb on the 5' RACE reads, yielding one entry per CDR3 protein. Among 600,000 or so distinct CDR3 sequences listed, roughly 21% were seen once. Material for sequencing was blood. These receptors all come from a man between 65 and 79 years old in good health.

This sequence joins TRBV7-9 and TRBJ2-7; possible D gene TRBD1, 8 bases. The CDR3 contains 14 residues. CDR1 and CDR2 from the germline V gene are SEHNR and FQNEAQ (reference sequence). Trimming left V 5 bases short and J 6 bases short, with 17 bases between. CDR3 nucleotides: TGTGCCAGCAGCGCCGGACAGGGAGGGGTCGAGCAGTACTTC. Its translation is CASSAGQGGVEQYF. Filled out from reference TRBV7-9 and TRBJ2-7, the complete variable domain reads DTGVSQNPRHKITKRGQNVTFRCDPISEHNRLYWYRQTLGQGPEFLTYFQNEAQLEKSRLLSDRFSAERPKGSFSTLEIQRTEQGDSAMYLCASSAGQGGVEQYFGPGTRLTVT.

The V gene is TRBV5-5, the J gene TRBJ2-1, with TRBD2 matching 7 bases. The germline gives CDR1 SGHKS, CDR2 YYEKEE (reference sequence). The trim removed 0 bases at V and 6 bases at J, leaving 6 bases unmatched. The length of the CDR3 is 15 residues. This chain's CDR3 is CASSLGGRAFNEQFF. The CDR3 region has the DNA TGTGCCAGCAGCTTGGGGGGGAGGGCCTTCAATGAGCAGTTCTTC.

The chain employs TRBV4-1 and TRBJ2-2, with TRBD2 matching over 14 bases. V gave up 1 base and J gave up 8 bases; unmatched junction bases: 3. The germline V gene encodes CDR1 MGHRA and CDR2 YSYEKL. CDR3 length equals 16 residues. The CDR3 coding sequence is TGCGCCAGCAGCCAAGCGACTAGCGGGAGGGGGGGGGAGCTGTTTTTT. Its protein is CASSQATSGRGGELFF.

V is TRBV6-2 or TRBV6-3 and J is TRBJ2-5, with TRBD2 identical over 11 bases. The tail of the sequence fits TRBJ2-1 better, so the J call may be wrong. The germline V gene has CDR1 MNHEY and CDR2 SVGEGT. The CDR3 is 18 amino acids. In DNA, the CDR3 is TGTGCCAGCAGTTACATTTTAGCGGGAGGGCTTAAGGACAATGAGCAGTTCTTC. Translation: CASSYILAGGLKDNEQFF.

This clonotype has more than one count but fewer than ten. V is TRBV20-1 and J is TRBJ2-5; TRBD2 aligns across 12 bases. This CDR3 region has 15 residues. V lost 1 base and J lost 6; bases outside the gene matches: 6. Germline V lookup: CDR1 DFQATT, CDR2 SNEGSKA (reference sequence). CDR3 sequence: CSARVLAGGGKTQYF. CDR3 bases: TGCAGTGCTAGAGTACTAGCGGGAGGAGGAAAGACCCAGTACTTC.

The chain carries TRBV2 and TRBJ2-5; D may match TRBD1 or TRBD2 (6 bases each). CDR3 length: 16 amino acids. Germline loops: CDR1 SNHLY, CDR2 FYNNEI. Trimming stripped 0 bases from V and 5 bases from J, with 16 bases between. The CDR3 DNA reads TGTGCCAGCAGTGAAGCGCTTCGGGGGCAAAGGGAGACCCAGTACTTC. Amino acid sequence: CASSEALRGQRETQYF.

About this clonotype itself: A read error is possible here, since a much larger clone lies one base away. V and J are TRBV12-3 or TRBV12-4 and TRBJ2-5; 9 nucleotides line up with TRBD1. V was pared by 6 bases and J by 8 bases, with 13 bases of the junction left unmatched. The length of the CDR3 is 15 residues. CDR3 DNA: TGTGCCAGCAGACCGACAGGGGGTGTCGTGGATACCCAGTACTTC. This encodes CASRPTGGVVDTQYF.

This chain links TRBV20-1 with TRBJ2-6, with 15 bases fitting TRBD2. The CDR3 is 21 amino acids. Germline values: CDR1 DFQATT, CDR2 SNEGSKA (reference sequence). Germline trimming cut 2 bases from V and 0 bases from J; bases unmatched to any gene: 11. The chain's CDR3 is CSARNNAGTSGRSSGANVLTF. In DNA form, the CDR3 reads TGCAGTGCTAGAAACAACGCGGGGACTAGCGGGAGGTCCTCTGGGGCCAACGTCCTGACTTTC.

This clonotype has a handful of counts. This CDR3 reads CASSEGAENIQYF. The CDR3 nucleotides read TGCGCCAGCAGCGAGGGGGCCGAAAACATTCAGTACTTC. The chain is built from TRBV5-1 and TRBJ2-4; the match to TRBD1 covers 7 bases. V dropped 4 bases and J dropped 5; count of bases not matched to a gene: 3. The CDR3 totals 13 residues. Germline V gene data show CDR1 as SGHRS and CDR2 as YFSETQ.